The T cell receptor (beta chain) under discussion was sequenced for a study of T cell responses to AZD1222 COVID-19 vaccine. V was shortened by 2 bases and J by 3 bases, with 10 bases between the two germline ends. The V gene's germline CDR1 is SGHTA and CDR2 FQGNSA. There are 14 residues in the CDR3. Study findings and constraints: No day 14 peak samples; only post-peak repertoires were characterized. Clonal diversity may have been underestimated, and the donors were mostly white British, with more females than males. Seropositive at baseline were only five or six AZD1222 recipients.

A note on this clone: What it binds is unknown.

Data came from immunoSEQ multiplex PCR; TCRdb stores just in-frame clones and leaves some out. The sample holds fewer than 150,000 clones, around nine tenths seen once. The TCR was taken from an adult who received the AZD1222 COVID-19 vaccine. Sequenced material: peripheral blood, taken 28 days after the second AZD1222 dose. J is TRBJ1-1 and V is TRBV7-2, with TRBD1 as a possible D gene (6 bases). The CDR3 sequence: CASSLQGTYTEAFF. The CDR3 DNA sequence: TGTGCCAGCAGCTTACAGGGGACCTACACTGAAGCTTTCTTT.